This T cell receptor (beta chain) was recovered during a study of T cells in localized non-small cell lung cancer. General study points: Because sequencing included only one region (of the tumor), heterogeneity remains possible. Maximal T cell clonality occurred in uninvolved adjacent lung, with tumor ranking below it.

This clone was observed a few times. Its antigen is unidentified. Neighboring lung without atypia was obtained no less than 2 cm from the tumor margin. Sequencing used immunoSEQ multiplex PCR; TCRdb keeps in-frame clones, though not all of them. The table lists roughly 1,700 clones, around a fifth of them singletons. This TCR was recovered from a man aged 35-69 years with stage II lung adenocarcinoma. The sample here was normal lung tissue next to the tumor, taken before any cancer treatment.

CDR3 loop: CASSLGVEGTEAFF. CDR3 in DNA: TGTGCCAGCAGCTTGGGGGTGGAAGGCACTGAAGCTTTCTTT. The chain is built from TRBV11-3 and TRBJ1-1; possible D gene TRBD1, 5 bases. CDR1 SGHNT and CDR2 YENEEA come from the germline V gene. CDR3 size: 14 residues. V lost 3 bases and J lost 4, with 12 bases in between.